This TCR beta chain was obtained from a study of cytomegalovirus exposure and HLA in healthy donors. The study, taken as a whole, reports: The HLA-A and HLA-B alleles of most subjects were reportedly predicted accurately from TCR beta sequences. Some highly shared sequence variants likely arose as a pipeline artifact.

This CDR3 spans 15 amino acids. Germline assignment: CDR1 SEHNR and CDR2 FQNEAQ (reference sequence). V gave up 4 bases and J gave up 4 bases; unmatched junction bases: 10. The PCR used 60 Vbeta and 13 Jbeta primers. Data came from immunoSEQ multiplex PCR; TCRdb stores just in-frame clones and leaves some out. Of some 67,000 clones detected, approximately 80% appear once; the ten largest clones hold about 2.9%. As to this clone: The antigen is unknown.

The material sequenced was PBMCs. The gene calls are TRBV7-9 and TRBJ2-7; 7 positions agree with TRBD1. This receptor was obtained from a woman between 25 and 40 years old in good health and CMV-seronegative. For the CDR3, the DNA is TGTGCCAGCAGCTATGAAGGGGGCGACGGATACGAGCAGTACTTC. It is translated as CASSYEGGDGYEQYF.